This T cell receptor (beta chain) derives from a study of tumor-infiltrating lymphocytes in primary liver carcinoma. Overall study context: The patients included men and women who were aged 30 to 69 years.

The tissue used was unsorted bulk material of about 19-33 mg. RNA and DNA were co-extracted from it with the AllPrep DNA/RNA mini kit. Germline values: CDR1 MGHRA, CDR2 YSYEKL. The CDR3 runs 17 residues. J lost 4 bases, V lost 0 bases, and 10 bases had no gene match. cDNA specific to TCR beta was made from about 0.45 ug of total RNA, with a constant-region primer employed for priming. For TCR beta, libraries were produced by three nested multiplex PCR rounds using slightly modified ARM-PCR. Primers for the first two PCR rounds were TRBV1-TRBV30 forward primers and a C-beta reverse primer (around 11 cycles per round). MiXCR was run by TCRdb on the multiplex PCR reads, yielding one entry per CDR3 protein. The table includes about 92,000 distinct CDR3 sequences, just over 65% detected once.

The chain carries TRBV4-1 and TRBJ2-3; 7 nucleotides line up with TRBD2. The sequence derives from a man aged 35-49 years with primary liver carcinoma and hepatitis B virus infection. Sequencing input: tumor-adjacent normal liver tissue. The CDR3 loop reads CASSQDYASGDADTQYF. The DNA of the CDR3 is TGCGCCAGCAGCCAAGATTATGCTAGCGGAGACGCAGATACGCAGTATTTT.